The clone carrying this T cell receptor (beta chain) appeared a single time. Its antigen is still unknown. Sequencing was performed with immunoSEQ multiplex PCR; in TCRdb, only in-frame clones are kept and a portion is missing. The profile shows around 130,000 clones, around 89% of them singletons. The sample belongs to a study of T cell responses to AZD1222 COVID-19 vaccine. V was pared by 6 bases and J by 6 bases, with 4 bases of the junction left unmatched. The V gene's germline CDR1 is MNHGY and CDR2 SVAAGI. The CDR3 consists of 14 residues. Study-wide results and limits: Close to half of all spike-specific TCRs reportedly target regions of the variants that are unmutated. The donor group comprised mostly white British people and more females; the analysis possibly underestimated clonal diversity. Vaccination with two AZD1222 doses was followed by a rise in Spike-specific TCR breadth and depth.

The TCR sequence derives from an adult who received the AZD1222 COVID-19 vaccine. Specimen: peripheral blood, collected 28 days after the second AZD1222 dose. This chain connects TRBV6-9 to TRBJ1-4; 10 bases are a match to TRBD1. Written as DNA, the CDR3 is TGTGCCAGCAGGAGGACAGGGGGGGATGAAAAACTGTTTTTT. Amino acid sequence: CASRRTGGDEKLFF.